This TCR beta chain was recorded in a study of radiation and T cells in renal cell carcinoma. This sample's time point: blood 4 weeks post-SBRT, at nephrectomy. As for treatment: 15 Gy SBRT to primary tumor, nephrectomy 4 weeks later. This CDR3 spans 15 amino acids. Trimming took 5 bases from V and 4 from J; bases not matched to a gene: 6. Germline CDR1 is SGHAT and CDR2 is FQNNGV. Data came from immunoSEQ multiplex PCR; TCRdb stores just in-frame clones and leaves some out. The sample gives over 85,000 clones, 85% of which show up once; roughly a tenth is in the top ten. The rearrangement links TRBV11-2 to TRBJ1-1, with TRBD1 matching over 11 bases. Material: blood, obtained from a patient whose treatment included radiotherapy and nephrectomy. The source is a man between 45 and 60 years old with renal cell carcinoma. The CDR3 loop reads CASSQTGTGGTEAFF. For the CDR3, the DNA is TGTGCCAGCAGCCAAACCGGGACAGGGGGCACTGAAGCTTTCTTT.